Below are 7 T cell receptor beta chains sequenced from a single sample in a study of T-cell reconstitution after alpha-beta-depleted transplantation in children. Molecular barcoding with unique molecular identifiers was used for the TCRbeta library. TCRdb itself ran the PCR reads through MiXCR, one entry per CDR3 protein. This repertoire shows some 350,000 distinct CDR3 sequences, under 13% found once; its top ten account for less than 2.5%. The sequencing used PBMCs from the stem cell graft donor, collected from the stem cell graft. These receptors were obtained from a human donor who donated a stem cell graft to a child with acute lymphoblastic leukemia.

This clonotype was seen a handful of times. The chain has TRBV15 and TRBJ1-5; 7 bases map to TRBD1. Trimming cost V 0 bases and J 7 bases; bases outside gene matches: 6. The CDR3 covers 15 residues. CDR1 and CDR2 (germline): LNHNV, YYDKDF (reference sequence). CDR3 bases: TGTGCCACCAGCAGAGATAGGGGGCAGGGACAGCCCCAGCATTTT. It translates to CATSRDRGQGQPQHF.

This clonotype was detected only a few times. The chain combines TRBV7-9 with TRBJ2-1; D is ambiguous. Trimming left V 1 base short and J 6 bases short, with 19 bases between. This CDR3 has 17 residues. In germline, CDR1 is SEHNR, CDR2 FQNEAQ (reference sequence). CDR3 coding DNA: TGTGCCAGCAGCTTAGGGCTGGCGGTTGCGGTCGGCAATGAGCAGTTCTTC. Protein sequence: CASSLGLAVAVGNEQFF.

This clonotype was counted at least ten times. This sequence joins TRBV12-3 or TRBV12-4 and TRBJ2-2, with 8 bases fitting TRBD1. CDR3 length: 15 amino acids. Trimming cost V 4 bases and J 6 bases; bases outside gene matches: 7. CDR3 nucleotides: TGTGCCAGCAGTTCGCAGGGGGCCGTCGCCGGGGAGCTGTTTTTT. As protein: CASSSQGAVAGELFF.

V gene TRBV4-3 combines with J gene TRBJ1-4; 7 bases are shared with TRBD1. The CDR3 covers 13 residues. CDR1 is LGHNA and CDR2 is YSLEER in the germline V gene. V lost 6 bases, J lost 3 bases, and 1 base stayed unmatched. The DNA of the CDR3 is TGCGCCAGCAGACAGGGGCCTAATGAAAAACTGTTTTTT. This sequence encodes CASRQGPNEKLFF.

The sample holds a few counts of this clonotype. The chain carries TRBV5-1 and TRBJ1-4; D is unresolved. Germline CDR1 and CDR2: SGHRS and YFSETQ. Trimming left V 4 bases short and J 8 bases short, with 18 bases between. The CDR3 is 15 residues long. The CDR3 here is CASSRSTGEVEKLFF. The CDR3 DNA is TGCGCCAGCAGCAGAAGCACTGGGGAAGTCGAAAAACTGTTTTTT.

This chain joins TRBV27 and TRBJ1-1; D not resolved. The V gene's germline CDR1 is MNHEY and CDR2 SMNVEV (reference sequence). The CDR3 loop spans 14 amino acids. V was trimmed by 0 bases and J by 5 bases, leaving 10 bases between them. The CDR3 DNA is TGTGCCAGCAGTTTATCGAGAGGGTTAACTGAAGCTTTCTTT. Protein sequence: CASSLSRGLTEAFF.

This clonotype showed up many times. V gene TRBV7-2 combines with J gene TRBJ1-2, with unresolved D. Deletions cut 4 bases from V and 6 bases from J, with 15 bases between. The CDR3 sequence is 14 residues long. Germline CDR1 SGHTA, CDR2 FQGNSA. In DNA form, the CDR3 reads TGTGCCAGCAGCTCTTCCTTGACTCGTAATGGCTACACCTTC. The encoded protein is CASSSSLTRNGYTF.